Each of the 10 T cell receptor beta chains below was sequenced from the same sample in a study of CD8 T cells in Susac syndrome. RNA was extracted with the RNeasy kit, and a quantity of roughly 0.45 to 1 ug was reverse transcribed using random hexamers. TCRdb ran MiXCR on the immunoSEQ multiplex PCR reads and lists one entry per CDR3 protein. The table has about 300,000 distinct CDR3 sequences, about 90% seen once. Sequenced material: CD4+ T cells from PBMCs. These receptors were obtained from a human donor with multiple sclerosis.

In this sample, this clonotype turned up a few times. This chain joins TRBV3-1 and TRBJ1-5; the D is unclear. This CDR3 spans 12 amino acids. Germline CDR1 and CDR2: LGHDT and YNNKEL (reference sequence). V was shortened by 3 bases and J by 1 base, with 1 base between the two germline ends. The CDR3 loop reads CASSQSNQPQHF. In DNA, the CDR3 is TGTGCCAGCAGCCAGAGCAATCAGCCCCAGCATTTT.

This clonotype was detected only once. The chain joins TRBV19 to TRBJ1-1; D is possibly TRBD1 (5 bases). Per the germline V gene, CDR1 is LNHDA and CDR2 is SQIVND (reference sequence). The V gene lost 6 bases and the J gene lost 1 base, with 9 bases spanning the gap. This CDR3 is 13 amino acids long. The CDR3 bases are TGTGCCAGTAGATGGGGGTCGAACACTGAAGCTTTCTTT. Residues: CASRWGSNTEAFF.

The rearrangement joins TRBV7-2 to TRBJ2-7; D uncertain. V dropped 3 bases and J dropped 0 bases, with 9 bases sitting between them. The CDR3 runs to 14 residues. Germline V CDR1 and CDR2: SGHTA, FQGNSA. CDR3 sequence (DNA): TGTGCCAGCAGCTTTGCTGGGCGCTCCTACGAGCAGTACTTC. This gives the protein CASSFAGRSYEQYF.

The chain recombines TRBV6-2 or TRBV6-3 with TRBJ2-2; the D gene is possibly TRBD2 (6 bases). Germline-derived CDR1 and CDR2 are MNHEY and SVGEGT. V was cut by 0 bases and J by 2 bases, with 13 bases left in between. The CDR3 covers 17 residues. In DNA, the CDR3 is TGTGCCAGCAGTTACTCGAAACCGGGGGAAAACACCGGGGAGCTGTTTTTT. Its translation: CASSYSKPGENTGELFF.

The chain recombines TRBV20-1 with TRBJ1-1; no clear D gene. Germline values: CDR1 DFQATT, CDR2 SNEGSKA (reference sequence). The CDR3 has 10 residues. V dropped 5 bases and J dropped 8 bases, with 9 bases sitting between them. This CDR3 is CSAFDIEAFF. The CDR3 DNA reads TGCAGTGCTTTTGACATAGAAGCTTTCTTT.

The chain has TRBV7-2 and TRBJ2-7, with D maybe TRBD2 (6 bases). Trimming shortened V by 3 bases and J by 3 bases, and 12 bases separated the two germline ends. Per germline, CDR1 SGHTA and CDR2 FQGNSA. This CDR3 spans 14 amino acids. The CDR3 spells CASSFSSDGYEQYF. DNA for the CDR3: TGTGCCAGCAGCTTCTCTAGCGATGGCTACGAGCAGTACTTC.

The chain employs TRBV7-9 and TRBJ2-7; D is uncertain. Trimming cost V 1 base and J 4 bases, with 11 bases left between them. The CDR3 has 14 residues. The germline CDR1 and CDR2 sequences are SEHNR and FQNEAQ (reference sequence). The CDR3 loop is CASSLGGPAYEQYF. The CDR3 nucleotides are TGTGCCAGCAGCTTAGGGGGTCCAGCTTACGAGCAGTACTTC.

The V gene is TRBV7-3, the J gene TRBJ2-2; D remains unclear. Per the germline V gene, CDR1 is SGHTA and CDR2 is FQGTGA. The CDR3 has 14 amino acids. The germline V and J ends were trimmed by 2 bases and 0 bases, with 4 bases remaining between them. CDR3 amino acids: CASSLLANTGELFF. CDR3 nucleotides: TGTGCCAGCAGCTTACTCGCGAACACCGGGGAGCTGTTTTTT.

The rearrangement uses TRBV4-2 and TRBJ1-2, with D uncertain. The V gene lost 0 bases and the J gene lost 2 bases, with 7 bases spanning the gap. Germline CDR1 is LGHNA and CDR2 is YNFKEQ. The CDR3 length is 14 residues. CDR3 amino acids: CASSQDHSNYGYTF. The CDR3 bases are TGTGCCAGCAGCCAAGATCACTCGAACTATGGCTACACCTTC.

V and J are TRBV19 and TRBJ2-1; weak D call: TRBD1 (5 bases). CDR3 size: 15 residues. V lost 8 bases, J lost 10 bases, and 24 bases lay in between. Germline V gene data show CDR1 as LNHDA and CDR2 as SQIVND (reference sequence). The CDR3 bases are TGTGCCAGTGGAATCCTAGGGGTCGCCTCGCGGGAGCAGTTCTTC. This translates into CASGILGVASREQFF.